The rows below give T cell receptor beta chains drawn from one sample of a study of breast tumors, draining lymph nodes, adjacent tissues. TCRdb ran MiXCR on the multiplex PCR reads and lists one entry per CDR3 protein. This sample has under 80,000 distinct CDR3 sequences, with 43% found just once. Sequenced: breast tumor tissue. All receptors derive from a female donor with breast cancer. Some clones in this sample may be carry-over from other donors' samples. The CDR3 runs from the conserved cysteine through the conserved F or W. D genes are given only for firm matches. Part of the rows lack a size; the others show once, few, many or a class for expanded clones.

clone size: .; V gene: TRBV7-8; J gene: TRBJ2-6; D gene: .; CDR3 protein: CASSLVGTSGANVLTF
clone size: many; V gene: TRBV9; J gene: TRBJ2-1; D gene: .; CDR3 protein: CASSVGTRNEQFF
clone size: many; V gene: TRBV6-5; J gene: TRBJ2-5; D gene: .; CDR3 protein: CASSNWDGGGETQYF
clone size: many; V gene: TRBV27; J gene: TRBJ1-5; D gene: TRBD1; CDR3 protein: CASMTGGGQPQHF
clone size: many; V gene: TRBV6-1; J gene: TRBJ2-1; D gene: .; CDR3 protein: CASSGRLGVEEQFF
clone size: .; V gene: TRBV2; J gene: TRBJ1-5; D gene: TRBD1; CDR3 protein: CASSYRGGQPQHF
clone size: .; V gene: TRBV20-1; J gene: TRBJ1-2; D gene: .; CDR3 protein: CSTVAGAYGYTF
clone size: .; V gene: TRBV13; J gene: TRBJ2-6; D gene: .; CDR3 protein: CASSLPRRGEYDLTF
clone size: few; V gene: TRBV7-6; J gene: TRBJ2-6; D gene: .; CDR3 protein: CASAPGANVLTF
clone size: once; V gene: TRBV7-9; J gene: TRBJ2-7; D gene: TRBD1; CDR3 protein: CASSWDRGPQYF
clone size: once; V gene: TRBV20-1; J gene: TRBJ2-7; D gene: TRBD2; CDR3 protein: CSARRTSGYEQYF
clone size: many; V gene: TRBV7-9; J gene: TRBJ2-3; D gene: .; CDR3 protein: CASSRGGGTDTQYF
clone size: .; V gene: TRBV4-2; J gene: TRBJ2-2; D gene: TRBD2; CDR3 protein: CASSPSGTMNTGELFF
clone size: many; V gene: TRBV7-9; J gene: TRBJ2-1; D gene: .; CDR3 protein: CASSFKLGGAGDEQFF
clone size: many; V gene: TRBV29-1; J gene: TRBJ1-2; D gene: .; CDR3 protein: CSAPDWTNYGYTF
clone size: once; V gene: TRBV12-3/TRBV12-4; J gene: TRBJ1-1; D gene: TRBD1; CDR3 protein: CASSLSKGAGNTEAFF
clone size: many; V gene: TRBV11-2; J gene: TRBJ2-1; D gene: .; CDR3 protein: CASSLDPMTRKNEQFF
clone size: .; V gene: TRBV20-1; J gene: TRBJ1-2; D gene: .; CDR3 protein: CSTVAGEVYTF
clone size: many; V gene: TRBV30; J gene: TRBJ1-2; D gene: .; CDR3 protein: CAMDPTRFGGYTF
clone size: many; V gene: TRBV9; J gene: TRBJ2-7; D gene: TRBD2; CDR3 protein: CASSGGTSFNEQYF
clone size: many; V gene: TRBV24-1; J gene: TRBJ2-3; D gene: .; CDR3 protein: CATSDPSSTDTQYF
clone size: .; V gene: TRBV7-9; J gene: TRBJ1-5; D gene: .; CDR3 protein: CASSPGRNQPQHF
clone size: many; V gene: TRBV7-9; J gene: TRBJ1-2; D gene: .; CDR3 protein: CASSLGGAPNYGYPF
clone size: many; V gene: TRBV12-3/TRBV12-4; J gene: TRBJ1-6; D gene: .; CDR3 protein: CASSLGQPNSPLHF
clone size: .; V gene: TRBV4-1; J gene: TRBJ2-2; D gene: .; CDR3 protein: CASSQVGGAEAKNIQYFGALFF
clone size: .; V gene: TRBV20-1; J gene: TRBJ2-5; D gene: .; CDR3 protein: CSAPRILAPTGVSQYF
clone size: many; V gene: TRBV20-1; J gene: TRBJ1-2; D gene: TRBD1; CDR3 protein: CSARERQGYGYTF
clone size: many; V gene: TRBV9; J gene: TRBJ2-6; D gene: .; CDR3 protein: CASSVRSSGANVLTF
clone size: few; V gene: TRBV6-5; J gene: TRBJ1-5; D gene: .; CDR3 protein: CASSLAGWGNQPQHF
clone size: .; V gene: TRBV19; J gene: TRBJ1-4; D gene: .; CDR3 protein: CASSYGIGTNEKLFF
clone size: few; V gene: TRBV6-2/TRBV6-3; J gene: TRBJ2-7; D gene: .; CDR3 protein: CASRPGSEGEQYF
clone size: many; V gene: TRBV20-1; J gene: TRBJ1-2; D gene: TRBD1; CDR3 protein: CSAPSGTGYEDGYTF
clone size: .; V gene: TRBV7-9; J gene: TRBJ2-5; D gene: .; CDR3 protein: CASSPRGTQETQYF
clone size: many; V gene: TRBV15; J gene: TRBJ2-7; D gene: .; CDR3 protein: CATSRGSKYEQYF
clone size: .; V gene: TRBV20-1; J gene: TRBJ2-5; D gene: TRBD1; CDR3 protein: CSVTADGQGTRENQYF
clone size: .; V gene: TRBV10-1; J gene: TRBJ2-3; D gene: .; CDR3 protein: CASSESSNGGHTDTQYF
clone size: .; V gene: TRBV24-1; J gene: TRBJ2-2; D gene: TRBD1; CDR3 protein: CATSDRTGSTNTGELFF
clone size: once; V gene: TRBV10-3; J gene: TRBJ2-5; D gene: TRBD2; CDR3 protein: CAISVLADRSRTQYF
clone size: many; V gene: TRBV20-1; J gene: TRBJ2-5; D gene: .; CDR3 protein: CSARRLATQETQYF
clone size: .; V gene: TRBV20-1; J gene: TRBJ1-2; D gene: .; CDR3 protein: CSAKAASGNGYTF
clone size: many; V gene: TRBV7-9; J gene: TRBJ2-5; D gene: TRBD2; CDR3 protein: CASSLGLAGESKTQYF
clone size: .; V gene: TRBV7-2; J gene: TRBJ2-1; D gene: TRBD1; CDR3 protein: CASSLDRGPRIYNQQFF
clone size: many; V gene: TRBV25-1; J gene: TRBJ2-7; D gene: TRBD1; CDR3 protein: CASSVGGQGAGEQYF
clone size: .; V gene: TRBV7-9; J gene: TRBJ2-5; D gene: .; CDR3 protein: CASSGSGGLETQYF
clone size: many; V gene: TRBV20-1; J gene: TRBJ2-7; D gene: TRBD1; CDR3 protein: CSAPSVPGQGQISYEQYF
clone size: many; V gene: TRBV5-8; J gene: TRBJ1-4; D gene: .; CDR3 protein: CASSLRGQRLFF
clone size: .; V gene: TRBV6-6; J gene: TRBJ2-5; D gene: .; CDR3 protein: CASSGRGRNQETQYF
clone size: many; V gene: TRBV13; J gene: TRBJ2-3; D gene: TRBD2; CDR3 protein: CASSWRGGGDTQYF
clone size: many; V gene: TRBV5-5; J gene: TRBJ1-5; D gene: .; CDR3 protein: CASSLKGLGHPNQPQHF
clone size: many; V gene: TRBV5-7; J gene: TRBJ1-4; D gene: .; CDR3 protein: CASSPQPDRRATNEKLFF
clone size: many; V gene: TRBV14; J gene: TRBJ2-3; D gene: .; CDR3 protein: CASSQESPDTQYF
clone size: .; V gene: TRBV6-2/TRBV6-3; J gene: TRBJ2-1; D gene: .; CDR3 protein: CASSHSLRASSYSEQFF
clone size: .; V gene: TRBV20-1; J gene: TRBJ2-2; D gene: .; CDR3 protein: CSASGWGTGELFF
clone size: few; V gene: TRBV27; J gene: TRBJ1-2; D gene: .; CDR3 protein: CASSTTSGTRITNYGYTF
clone size: .; V gene: TRBV7-8; J gene: TRBJ2-2; D gene: .; CDR3 protein: CASSRGGGLFF
clone size: .; V gene: TRBV12-3/TRBV12-4; J gene: TRBJ2-3; D gene: .; CDR3 protein: CASSFNQPPDTQYF
clone size: many; V gene: TRBV27; J gene: TRBJ1-2; D gene: .; CDR3 protein: CASSSGFKAVGYTF
clone size: few; V gene: TRBV5-5; J gene: TRBJ2-1; D gene: TRBD2; CDR3 protein: CASSSYIITSGRPRQIRYNEQFF
clone size: many; V gene: TRBV28; J gene: TRBJ2-1; D gene: .; CDR3 protein: CASISTYNEQFF